This passage covers 30 T cell receptor beta chains from one sample sequenced in a study of blood T cell repertoires in COVID-19. TCRdb keeps only in-frame clones here, not all; method: immunoSEQ multiplex PCR. Of 200,000 to 250,000 clones detected, roughly 84% appear once; the ten largest clones hold around 0.97%. The sequenced sample was peripheral blood. Every receptor here comes from a man aged 40-49 years with acute or convalescent COVID-19.

The chain carries TRBV18 and TRBJ1-5, with 10 bases aligning to TRBD1. The CDR3 is 16 residues long. The ends lost 5 bases at V and 3 bases at J; junction bases unmatched: 7. CDR1 KGHSH and CDR2 LQKENI come from the germline V gene. CDR3 sequence reads: CASSADRGSPNQPQHF. The CDR3, as DNA: TGTGCCAGCTCAGCGGACAGGGGGTCACCCAATCAGCCCCAGCATTTT. Complete variable domain (other parts from reference TRBV18 and TRBJ1-5): NAGVMQNPRHLVRRRGQEARLRCSPMKGHSHVYWYRQLPEEGLKFMVYLQKENIIDESGMPKERFSAEFPKEGPSILRIQQVVRGDSAAYFCASSADRGSPNQPQHFGDGTRLSIL.

The genes are TRBV5-1 and TRBJ1-2; TRBD1 aligns across 7 bases. V shed 1 base, J shed 4 bases, and the junction held 7 bases outside the gene matches. The CDR3 covers 15 residues. Germline V gives CDR1 SGHRS, CDR2 YFSETQ. The CDR3 DNA reads TGCGCCAGCAGCTTGCGGGACAGCAAAATCTATGGCTACACCTTC. This gives the protein CASSLRDSKIYGYTF.

The chain recombines TRBV5-1 with TRBJ2-2; a possible D gene is TRBD1 (6 bases). Germline V gene data show CDR1 as SGHRS and CDR2 as YFSETQ. The CDR3 is 15 amino acids. Trimming removed 2 bases from V and 4 bases from J, with 12 bases in between. CDR3 protein: CASSFVRGGTGELFF. In DNA, the CDR3 is TGCGCCAGCAGCTTCGTAAGAGGGGGCACCGGGGAGCTGTTTTTT.

This clone was observed once. The chain carries TRBV27 and TRBJ1-1, with 11 bases lining up with TRBD1. The CDR3 is 15 amino acids. The germline gives CDR1 MNHEY, CDR2 SMNVEV (reference sequence). Trimming cost V 0 bases and J 5 bases; bases outside gene matches: 2. CDR3: CASSLSGTGGTEAFF. The CDR3 region has the DNA TGTGCCAGCAGTTTATCGGGGACAGGGGGAACTGAAGCTTTCTTT.

This rearrangement joins TRBV12-3 or TRBV12-4 to TRBJ1-2; TRBD1 is a possible D gene (6 bases). The CDR3 is 13 amino acids. V was clipped by 4 bases and J by 5 bases, with 11 bases between them. The CDR3: CASSSGALYGYTF. The CDR3 nucleotides read TGTGCCAGCAGTTCAGGGGCCTTATATGGCTACACCTTC.

The CDR3 region is CASSLEGGNEQFF. The CDR3 nucleotides are TGTGCCAGCAGCTTGGAGGGGGGGAATGAGCAGTTCTTC. The chain recombines TRBV5-4 with TRBJ2-1; weak D call: TRBD2 (7 bases). This CDR3 contains 13 residues. Germline CDR1 and CDR2: SGHNT and YYREEE (reference sequence). V dropped 0 bases and J dropped 7 bases, with 8 bases sitting between them.

The rearrangement joins TRBV5-1 to TRBJ2-7, with unresolved D. The V end lost 2 bases, the J end lost 2 bases, and 8 bases lay between the germline ends. This CDR3 spans 13 amino acids. Per germline, CDR1 SGHRS and CDR2 YFSETQ. This CDR3 reads CASSFGPAYEQYF. The CDR3 DNA is TGCGCCAGCAGCTTCGGTCCCGCCTACGAGCAGTACTTC.

This clone showed up just a few times. The chain links TRBV6-5 to TRBJ1-1, with D unresolved. Germline-derived CDR1 and CDR2 are MNHEY and SVGAGI. Trimming took 0 bases from V and 8 from J, leaving 7 bases between them. This CDR3 is built from 12 residues. The CDR3 loop is CASSYSGGEAFF. The DNA of the CDR3 is TGTGCCAGCAGTTACTCGGGAGGAGAAGCTTTCTTT.

This chain links TRBV2 with TRBJ2-7, with D possibly matching TRBD2 (6 bases). The V gene lost 5 bases and the J gene lost 3 bases, with 11 bases spanning the gap. The CDR3 runs to 13 residues. From germline, CDR1 is SNHLY and CDR2 FYNNEI. Here the CDR3 DNA reads TGTGCCAGCAGTCGGACTACGAACTACGAGCAGTACTTC. Its protein is CASSRTTNYEQYF.

The chain is built from TRBV5-4 and TRBJ1-4; D may be TRBD1 (6 bases). Trimming removed 4 bases at V and 2 bases at J, with 21 bases between. CDR3 length: 18 amino acids. Germline V gene lookup returns CDR1 SGHNT and CDR2 YYREEE (reference sequence). The DNA for the CDR3 is TGTGCCAGCAGCACCGATGGGACACACAACCTTACTAATGAAAAACTGTTTTTT. Protein product: CASSTDGTHNLTNEKLFF.

The chain carries TRBV2 and TRBJ1-2, with 7 bases fitting TRBD1. The CDR3 loop spans 13 amino acids. The ends lost 8 bases at V and 3 bases at J; junction bases unmatched: 6. Germline V CDR1 and CDR2: SNHLY, FYNNEI. This CDR3 reads CASGKTGDYGYTF. The CDR3 DNA reads TGTGCCAGCGGAAAAACAGGGGACTATGGCTACACCTTC.

This chain connects TRBV4-1 to TRBJ1-2; tentative D call: TRBD1 (5 bases). CDR3 length equals 15 residues. The ends were cut back, 0 bases at V and 8 bases at J, with 16 bases in the middle. Germline lookup yields CDR1 MGHRA and CDR2 YSYEKL. CDR3 region: CASSQDQGSGEGYTF. In nucleotides, the CDR3 is TGCGCCAGCAGCCAAGACCAAGGGTCGGGGGAGGGCTACACCTTC.

The rearrangement links TRBV6-1 to TRBJ1-6, with D possibly matching TRBD1 (5 bases). V was trimmed by 2 bases and J by 5 bases, leaving 10 bases between them. CDR3 size: 15 residues. From germline, CDR1 is MNHNS and CDR2 SASEGT. For the CDR3, the DNA is TGTGCCAGCAGTGAATTGGGGCGGAATAATTCACCCCTCCACTTT. This gives the protein CASSELGRNNSPLHF.

This chain uses TRBV11-3 with TRBJ2-7; TRBD1 agrees at 10 bases. The CDR3 is 16 residues long. Germline CDR1 reads SGHNT; CDR2 reads YENEEA. Losses at the gene ends were 5 bases for V and 3 bases for J; bases not matched to a gene: 10. This CDR3 is CASSAGTGVGDYEQYF. For the CDR3, the DNA is TGTGCCAGCAGCGCCGGGACAGGGGTAGGCGACTACGAGCAGTACTTC.

Only a few counts were recorded for this clone. The chain links TRBV28 to TRBJ1-1; 7 nucleotides agree with TRBD1. This CDR3 has 15 amino acids. CDR1 and CDR2 (germline): MDHEN, SYDVKM. V was clipped by 5 bases and J by 5 bases; unmatched bases: 11. The CDR3 nucleotides are TGTGCCAGCAGTCCCGCGACAGGGTGGAAGACTGAAGCTTTCTTT. It yields the protein CASSPATGWKTEAFF.

CDR3 sequence (DNA): TGTGCCAGTAGTATAGGGGGACTAGCGGGGGCCCCAGATACGCAGTATTTT. It yields the protein CASSIGGLAGAPDTQYF. This chain links TRBV19 with TRBJ2-3, with 14 bases fitting TRBD2. The CDR3 consists of 17 residues. The trim removed 1 base at V and 4 bases at J, leaving 4 bases unmatched. Germline-derived CDR1 and CDR2 are LNHDA and SQIVND (reference sequence).

This clone showed up just once. This chain links TRBV29-1 with TRBJ2-1; D is perhaps TRBD2 (6 bases). V was pared by 7 bases and J by 6 bases, with 13 bases between. The CDR3 consists of 12 residues. Germline values: CDR1 SQVTM, CDR2 ANQGSEA. In DNA form, the CDR3 reads TGCAGCGCCGCCGAGGAGGGCAATGAGCAGTTCTTC. Translation: CSAAEEGNEQFF.

In DNA, the CDR3 is TGTGCCAGCAGCACAACAGGGGGTAGGGAGACCCAGTACTTC. Protein sequence: CASSTTGGRETQYF. The chain uses TRBV7-2 and TRBJ2-5; 8 positions match TRBD1. Germline values: CDR1 SGHTA, CDR2 FQGNSA. The J segment lost 5 bases and the V segment lost 5 bases, leaving 7 bases of the junction unmatched. This CDR3 is 14 amino acids long.

V is TRBV27 and J is TRBJ2-1; 16 nucleotides align to TRBD2. Trimming at V came to 6 bases and at J to 1 base, leaving 9 bases not matched to a gene. This CDR3 comprises 19 residues. Per germline, CDR1 MNHEY and CDR2 SMNVEV (reference sequence). Here the CDR3 reads CASRNRGLAGGLSYNEQFF. CDR3 DNA sequence: TGTGCCAGCAGGAATAGGGGACTAGCGGGGGGGCTTTCCTACAATGAGCAGTTCTTC.

This clone was found once. The chain links TRBV5-1 to TRBJ1-1; TRBD1 matches 10 bases. V shed 4 bases and J 4 bases; nucleotides not matched to a gene: 13. The CDR3 consists of 17 residues. Looked up from germline, CDR1 is SGHRS and CDR2 is YFSETQ. The chain's CDR3 is CASSAKPGQGPGTEAFF. The CDR3, as DNA: TGCGCCAGCAGCGCCAAACCGGGACAGGGGCCGGGCACTGAAGCTTTCTTT.

The rearrangement joins TRBV7-2 to TRBJ2-3; D is unclear. The germline V gene encodes CDR1 SGHTA and CDR2 FQGNSA. The CDR3 is made up of 14 amino acids. V lost 0 bases and J 2 bases, leaving 6 bases between the germline ends. This CDR3 is CASSLAGPTDTQYF. The CDR3 bases are TGTGCCAGCAGCTTAGCGGGCCCCACAGATACGCAGTATTTT. Together with reference TRBV7-2 and TRBJ2-3, the CDR3 gives the full variable domain: GAGVSQSPSNKVTEKGKDVELRCDPISGHTALYWYRQSLGQGLEFLIYFQGNSAPDKSGLPSDRFSAERTGGSVSTLTIQRTQQEDSAVYLCASSLAGPTDTQYFGPGTRLTVL.

CDR3 protein: CASSLTSGRGETQYF. CDR3 nucleotides: TGTGCCAGCAGCTTAACGTCGGGCAGGGGAGAGACCCAGTACTTC. The chain joins TRBV13 to TRBJ2-5; D is perhaps TRBD1 (6 bases). Germline V lookup: CDR1 PRHDT, CDR2 FYEKMQ (reference sequence). The CDR3 is 15 residues long. The ends were cut back, 2 bases at V and 4 bases at J, with 14 bases in the middle.

V gene TRBV20-1 combines with J gene TRBJ2-1; D remains ambiguous. CDR3 length: 10 amino acids. V was cut by 4 bases and J by 8 bases, with 6 bases left in between. Per the germline V gene, CDR1 is DFQATT and CDR2 is SNEGSKA (reference sequence). This chain's CDR3 is CSAMGDEQFF. Written as DNA, the CDR3 is TGCAGTGCTATGGGCGATGAGCAGTTCTTC.

This chain uses TRBV5-4 with TRBJ1-1; D not resolved. Trimming removed 3 bases at V and 1 base at J, with 10 bases between. Germline CDR1 reads SGHNT; CDR2 reads YYREEE (reference sequence). The CDR3 totals 14 residues. CDR3 region: CASSSSQRNTEAFF. For the CDR3, the DNA is TGTGCCAGCAGCTCATCACAGAGGAACACTGAAGCTTTCTTT.

The chain recombines TRBV28 with TRBJ2-3, with 7 bases matching TRBD1. CDR1 is MDHEN, CDR2 SYDVKM, per germline. J was trimmed by 2 bases and V by 6 bases; bases with no gene match: 8. This CDR3 contains 15 residues. The CDR3 nucleotides read TGTGCCAGCAGCCACGGGACAGAATACACAGATACGCAGTATTTT. It translates to CASSHGTEYTDTQYF. The whole variable domain, filled in from reference TRBV28 and TRBJ2-3, reads DVKVTQSSRYLVKRTGEKVFLECVQDMDHENMFWYRQDPGLGLRLIYFSYDVKMKEKGDIPEGYSVSREKKERFSLILESASTNQTSMYLCASSHGTEYTDTQYFGPGTRLTVL.

The rearrangement links TRBV28 to TRBJ2-3; D is unclear. Trimming shortened V by 6 bases and J by 6 bases, and 16 bases separated the two germline ends. Per the germline V gene, CDR1 is MDHEN and CDR2 is SYDVKM. This CDR3 comprises 14 residues. The CDR3 sequence: CASRLAREADTQYF. In DNA form, the CDR3 reads TGTGCCAGCAGACTGGCCCGAGAGGCGGATACGCAGTATTTT.

This clone was observed a few times. The J gene is TRBJ1-2, the V gene TRBV7-9, with unresolved D. V was pared by 4 bases and J by 2 bases, with 8 bases between. Germline loops: CDR1 SEHNR, CDR2 FQNEAQ (reference sequence). CDR3 length: 13 amino acids. The CDR3 nucleotides are TGTGCCAGCAGCTACGGGGTAAACTATGGCTACACCTTC. It yields the protein CASSYGVNYGYTF. Full variable domain (missing parts from reference TRBV7-9 and TRBJ1-2): DTGVSQNPRHKITKRGQNVTFRCDPISEHNRLYWYRQTLGQGPEFLTYFQNEAQLEKSRLLSDRFSAERPKGSFSTLEIQRTEQGDSAMYLCASSYGVNYGYTFGSGTRLTVV.

The V and J genes are TRBV2 and TRBJ2-6; D possibly corresponds to TRBD2 (6 bases). The CDR3 length is 16 residues. The germline V gene encodes CDR1 SNHLY and CDR2 FYNNEI. Trimming pared 7 bases from V and 2 bases from J, leaving 15 bases between. As DNA, the CDR3 is TGTGCCAGCAAGGAGGGCACAACCCCTGGGGCCAACGTCCTGACTTTC. Translating gives CASKEGTTPGANVLTF.

V and J are TRBV10-1 and TRBJ2-1; 8 bases map to TRBD2. The ends lost 8 bases at V and 1 base at J; junction bases unmatched: 10. CDR3 length: 16 residues. Looked up from germline, CDR1 is WNHNN and CDR2 is SYGVQD (reference sequence). CDR3 DNA: TGCGCCAGCGCCAAGAACCGGGGGGGGTCCTACAATGAGCAGTTCTTC. Its protein is CASAKNRGGSYNEQFF.

The chain joins TRBV4-3 to TRBJ2-1; 9 bases are a match to TRBD1. The CDR3 is 15 amino acids. Germline trimming cut 4 bases from V and 6 bases from J; bases unmatched to any gene: 7. Germline V gene sequence: CDR1 LGHNA, CDR2 YSLEER. The CDR3 nucleotides are TGCGCCAGCAGCCTCGACAGGGGGACCCTCAATGAGCAGTTCTTC. Amino acid sequence: CASSLDRGTLNEQFF.